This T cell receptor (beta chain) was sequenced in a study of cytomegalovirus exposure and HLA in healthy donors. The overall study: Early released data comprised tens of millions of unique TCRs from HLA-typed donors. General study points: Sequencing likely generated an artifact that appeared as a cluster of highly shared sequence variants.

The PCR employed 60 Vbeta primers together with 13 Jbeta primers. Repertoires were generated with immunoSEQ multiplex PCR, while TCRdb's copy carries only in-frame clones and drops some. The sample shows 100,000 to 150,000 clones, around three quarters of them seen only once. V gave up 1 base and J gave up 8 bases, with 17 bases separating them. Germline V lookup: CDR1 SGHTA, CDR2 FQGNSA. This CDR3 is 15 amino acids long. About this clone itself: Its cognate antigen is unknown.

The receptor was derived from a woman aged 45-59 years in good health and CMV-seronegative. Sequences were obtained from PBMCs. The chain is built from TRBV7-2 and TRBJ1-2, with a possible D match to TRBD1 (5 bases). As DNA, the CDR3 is TGTGCCAGCAGCTTAGACGGGGGATTGCTCGGGGGCTACACCTTC. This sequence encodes CASSLDGGLLGGYTF.